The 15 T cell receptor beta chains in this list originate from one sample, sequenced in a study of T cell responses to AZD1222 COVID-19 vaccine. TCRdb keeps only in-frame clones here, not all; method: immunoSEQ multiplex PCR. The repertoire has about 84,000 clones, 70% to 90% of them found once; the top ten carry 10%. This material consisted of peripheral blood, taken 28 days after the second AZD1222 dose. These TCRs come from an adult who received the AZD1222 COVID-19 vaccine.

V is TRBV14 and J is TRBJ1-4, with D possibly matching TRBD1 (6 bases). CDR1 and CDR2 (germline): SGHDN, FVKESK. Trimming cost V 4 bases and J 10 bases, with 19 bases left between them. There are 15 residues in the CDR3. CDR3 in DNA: TGTGCCAGCAGCCCCTTTATCGGGGGGCGCGGAAAACTGTTTTTT. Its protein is CASSPFIGGRGKLFF.

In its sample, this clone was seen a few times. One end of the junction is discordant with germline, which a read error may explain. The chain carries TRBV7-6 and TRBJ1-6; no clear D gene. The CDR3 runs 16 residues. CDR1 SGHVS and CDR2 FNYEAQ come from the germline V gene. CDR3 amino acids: CASSLTGNSNNSPLHF. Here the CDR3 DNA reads TGTGCCAGCAGCTTAACCGGGAACTCCAATAATTCACCCCTCCACTTT.

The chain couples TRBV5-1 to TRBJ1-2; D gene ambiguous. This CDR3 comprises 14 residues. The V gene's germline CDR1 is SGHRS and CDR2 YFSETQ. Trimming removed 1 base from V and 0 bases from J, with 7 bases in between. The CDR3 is CASSLSGSNYGYTF. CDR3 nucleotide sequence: TGCGCCAGCAGCTTGTCTGGTTCTAACTATGGCTACACCTTC.

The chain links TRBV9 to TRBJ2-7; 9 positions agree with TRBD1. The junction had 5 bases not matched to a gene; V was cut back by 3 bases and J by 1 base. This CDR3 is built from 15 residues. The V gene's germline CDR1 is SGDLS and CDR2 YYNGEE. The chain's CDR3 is CASSAGQGSSYEQYF. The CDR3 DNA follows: TGTGCCAGCAGCGCTGGACAGGGGAGTTCCTACGAGCAGTACTTC. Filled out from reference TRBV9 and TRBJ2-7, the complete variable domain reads DSGVTQTPKHLITATGQRVTLRCSPRSGDLSVYWYQQSLDQGLQFLIQYYNGEERAKGNILERFSAQQFPDLHSELNLSSLELGDSALYFCASSAGQGSSYEQYFGPGTRLTVT.

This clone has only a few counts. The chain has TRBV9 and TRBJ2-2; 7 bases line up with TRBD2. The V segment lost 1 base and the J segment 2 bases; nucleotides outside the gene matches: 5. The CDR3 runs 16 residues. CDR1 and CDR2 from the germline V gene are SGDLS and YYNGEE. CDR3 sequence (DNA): TGTGCCAGCAGCGTACCCTCGGGGGGTAACACCGGGGAGCTGTTTTTT. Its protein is CASSVPSGGNTGELFF.

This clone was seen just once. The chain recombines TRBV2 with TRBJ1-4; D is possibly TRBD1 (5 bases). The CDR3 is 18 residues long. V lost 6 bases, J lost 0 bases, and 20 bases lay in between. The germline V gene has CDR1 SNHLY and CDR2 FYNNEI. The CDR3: CASSRTGARSTTNEKLFF. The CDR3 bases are TGTGCCAGCAGCAGAACCGGGGCTAGATCCACAACTAATGAAAAACTGTTTTTT.

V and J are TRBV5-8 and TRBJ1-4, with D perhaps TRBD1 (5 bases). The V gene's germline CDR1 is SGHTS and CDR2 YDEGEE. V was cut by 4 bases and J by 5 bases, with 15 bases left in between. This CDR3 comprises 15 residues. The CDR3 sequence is CASSPGEGLNEKLFF. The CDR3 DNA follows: TGTGCCAGCAGCCCCGGGGAGGGGTTGAATGAAAAACTGTTTTTT.

CDR3 protein: CASSLTGEEAFF. The CDR3 nucleotides are TGTGCCAGCAGCTTGACAGGAGAAGAAGCTTTCTTT. The genes are TRBV5-4 and TRBJ1-1; D might be TRBD1 (5 bases). V was cut by 1 base and J by 8 bases, with 9 bases left in between. The CDR3 is 12 amino acids. Germline CDR1 reads SGHNT; CDR2 reads YYREEE (reference sequence).

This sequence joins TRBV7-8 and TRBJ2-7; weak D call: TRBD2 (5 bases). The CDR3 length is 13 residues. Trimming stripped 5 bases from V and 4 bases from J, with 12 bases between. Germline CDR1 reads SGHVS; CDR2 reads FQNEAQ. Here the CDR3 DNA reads TGTGCCAGCAGCCACCAGCGGATTTACGAGCAGTACTTC. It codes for CASSHQRIYEQYF.

This CDR3 reads CASNSVSDTQYF. CDR3 nucleotide sequence: TGTGCCAGCAACTCCGTCTCGGATACGCAGTATTTT. The chain couples TRBV28 to TRBJ2-3, with D uncertain. CDR1 is MDHEN and CDR2 is SYDVKM in the germline V gene. V was pared by 7 bases and J by 6 bases, with 11 bases between. CDR3 length equals 12 residues.

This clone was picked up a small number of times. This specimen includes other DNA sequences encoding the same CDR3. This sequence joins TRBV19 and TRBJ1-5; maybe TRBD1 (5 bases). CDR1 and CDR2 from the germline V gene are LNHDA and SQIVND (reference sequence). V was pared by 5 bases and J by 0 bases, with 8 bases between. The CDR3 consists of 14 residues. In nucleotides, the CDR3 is TGTGCCAGTAGTGCCAGGGATAGCAATCAGCCCCAGCATTTT. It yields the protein CASSARDSNQPQHF.

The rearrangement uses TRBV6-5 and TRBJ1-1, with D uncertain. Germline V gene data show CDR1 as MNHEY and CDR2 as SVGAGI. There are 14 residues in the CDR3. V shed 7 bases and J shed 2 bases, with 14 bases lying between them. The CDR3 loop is CASKLNRDNTEAFF. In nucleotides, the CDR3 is TGTGCCAGCAAACTAAACAGAGACAACACTGAAGCTTTCTTT.

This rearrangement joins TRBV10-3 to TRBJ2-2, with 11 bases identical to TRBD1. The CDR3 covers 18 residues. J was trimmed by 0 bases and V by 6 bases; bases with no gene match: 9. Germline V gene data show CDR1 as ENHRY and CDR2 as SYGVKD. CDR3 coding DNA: TGTGCCATCAGCGATAGGACAGGGGGCCACTCGAACACCGGGGAGCTGTTTTTT. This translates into CAISDRTGGHSNTGELFF.

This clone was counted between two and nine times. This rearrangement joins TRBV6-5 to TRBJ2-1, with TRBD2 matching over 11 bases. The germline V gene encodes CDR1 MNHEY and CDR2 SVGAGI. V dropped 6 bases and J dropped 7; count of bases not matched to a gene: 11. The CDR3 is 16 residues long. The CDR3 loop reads CASSYNSGGARNEQFF. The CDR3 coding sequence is TGTGCCAGCAGCTACAATAGCGGGGGGGCCCGAAATGAGCAGTTCTTC.

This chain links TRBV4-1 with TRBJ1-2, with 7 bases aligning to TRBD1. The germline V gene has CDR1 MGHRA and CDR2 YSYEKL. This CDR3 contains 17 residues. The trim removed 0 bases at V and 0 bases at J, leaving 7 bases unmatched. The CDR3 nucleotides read TGCGCCAGCAGCCAAGATCGGGCAGGGGGATCTAACTATGGCTACACCTTC. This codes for CASSQDRAGGSNYGYTF.